The text below deals with one T cell receptor (beta chain). Its target is not known. This record comes from a study of graft-versus-host responses after intestinal transplantation. Germline V gene sequence: CDR1 SGHTS, CDR2 YDEGEE. The CDR3 runs to 15 residues. V lost 1 base to trimming and J lost 7 bases; unmatched junction nucleotides: 5. Produced via immunoSEQ multiplex PCR; TCRdb's table is partial and in-frame only. The sample has about 130,000 clones; over 85% are singletons. The chain links TRBV5-8 to TRBJ1-5; 10 bases are a match to TRBD1. This sequence originates from a human donor who received an intestinal transplant. Sequenced material: unstimulated CD4+ T cells sorted from spleen or lymph node cells, taken before intestinal transplant. The CDR3 nucleotides are TGTGCCAGCAGCTTGCGGACAGGGGGTGGACAGCCCCAGCATTTT. Its protein is CASSLRTGGGQPQHF.